The clone carrying this T cell receptor (beta chain) is classed as medium-sized. Its antigen is not known. These data are taken from a study of type 1 regulatory T cells. Turning to the study itself: T-allo10 is an in vitro-generated, Tr1-enriched CD4 T cell product specific for alloantigen.

Regarding the study as a whole: Type 1 regulatory T cells had a more restricted TCR repertoire than non-type 1 regulatory T cells.

Germline values: CDR1 SGHRS, CDR2 YFSETQ. Trimming at V came to 7 bases and at J to 1 base, leaving 8 bases not matched to a gene. The CDR3 has 16 residues. TCRdb re-derived calls from the reads in MiXCR, one entry per CDR3 protein. The repertoire holds about 39,000 distinct CDR3 sequences, with about 12% as singletons. The chain carries TRBV5-1 and TRBJ2-3, with 11 bases identical to TRBD2. Sequenced material: cultured non-Tr1 T cells, either the whole culture or a sorted T cell fraction (not recorded which). The clonotype comes from a human donor in good health. CDR3 in amino acids: CASSGTSGAGTDTQYF. The CDR3 bases are TGCGCCAGCTCCGGGACTAGCGGAGCAGGCACAGATACGCAGTATTTT.